The 17 T cell receptor beta chains below were found in one sample sequenced in a study of T cell responses to AZD1222 COVID-19 vaccine. Here immunoSEQ multiplex PCR was the method, and the copy in TCRdb shows in-frame clones only, minus some. This table holds roughly 140,000 clones, approximately 92% found once. Sequences were derived from peripheral blood, sampled on day 0 of AZD1222 vaccination. The origin of the receptors is an adult in good health.

The CDR3 here is CASSGTGTDTQYF. The CDR3 DNA reads as TGCGCCAGCAGCGGAACAGGGACAGATACGCAGTATTTT. The chain employs TRBV5-1 and TRBJ2-3, with D possibly being TRBD1 (6 bases). The CDR3 totals 13 residues. Trimming stripped 4 bases from V and 3 bases from J, with 9 bases between. Germline V gives CDR1 SGHRS, CDR2 YFSETQ.

The genes are TRBV7-9 and TRBJ1-3, with 9 bases that match TRBD1. CDR1 and CDR2 from the germline V gene are SEHNR and FQNEAQ (reference sequence). Trimming cost V 5 bases and J 2 bases; bases outside gene matches: 4. This CDR3 contains 15 residues. The CDR3 DNA reads TGTGCCAGCAGCCGACAGGGGGGGGCTGGAAACACCATATATTTT. It specifies CASSRQGGAGNTIYF. Full variable domain (missing parts from reference TRBV7-9 and TRBJ1-3): DTGVSQNPRHKITKRGQNVTFRCDPISEHNRLYWYRQTLGQGPEFLTYFQNEAQLEKSRLLSDRFSAERPKGSFSTLEIQRTEQGDSAMYLCASSRQGGAGNTIYFGEGSWLTVV.

The rearrangement links TRBV24-1 to TRBJ1-2, with 7 bases lining up with TRBD1. CDR3 length: 13 amino acids. V lost 8 bases, J lost 7 bases, and 9 bases stayed unmatched. CDR1 is KGHDR, CDR2 SFDVKD, per germline. CDR3 protein: CATKAGTASGYTF. DNA of the CDR3: TGTGCCACCAAGGCCGGGACAGCGTCTGGCTACACCTTC.

The V gene is TRBV19, the J gene TRBJ1-5; 8 nucleotides line up with TRBD1. V lost 5 bases and J lost 6; bases outside the gene matches: 12. CDR3 length: 16 amino acids. Germline V lookup: CDR1 LNHDA, CDR2 SQIVND (reference sequence). CDR3 DNA: TGTGCCAGTAGTGCAATCCTCGGACAGGGTGGTCAGCCCCAGCATTTT. Encoded protein: CASSAILGQGGQPQHF.

The chain uses TRBV27 and TRBJ1-6; perhaps TRBD1 as D (6 bases). Trimming removed 8 bases from V and 10 bases from J, with 18 bases in between. The CDR3 contains 14 residues. Looked up from germline, CDR1 is MNHEY and CDR2 is SMNVEV (reference sequence). The CDR3 loop reads CASGTRGAWSPLHF. CDR3 nucleotides: TGTGCCAGCGGAACCAGGGGAGCTTGGTCACCCCTCCACTTT.

Notes on this clone: A read error may be the cause here, since a much bigger clone is one base away. The chain is built from TRBV7-2 and TRBJ2-5; D unclear. Trimming removed 4 bases from V and 5 bases from J, with 8 bases in between. The CDR3 consists of 12 residues. CDR1 is SGHTA, CDR2 FQGNSA, per germline. The CDR3 protein is CASSSTGETQYF. DNA for the CDR3: TGTGCCAGCAGCTCGACTGGTGAGACCCAGTACTTC.

The gene calls are TRBV5-4 and TRBJ2-7; 9 bases match TRBD2. Germline lookup yields CDR1 SGHNT and CDR2 YYREEE (reference sequence). CDR3 length: 16 residues. Trimming cost V 0 bases and J 2 bases; bases outside gene matches: 6. The CDR3 loop reads CASSLGAGGITYEQYF. CDR3 nucleotides: TGTGCCAGCAGCTTGGGAGCGGGGGGTATTACCTACGAGCAGTACTTC.

The CDR3 bases are TGTGCCAGCAGCCCTGATGGCGGGGTGAGCTCCTACGAGCAGTACTTC. Its protein product is CASSPDGGVSSYEQYF. The V call is TRBV5-4, the J call TRBJ2-7; a possible D gene is TRBD2 (6 bases). The germline V gene has CDR1 SGHNT and CDR2 YYREEE (reference sequence). V was pared by 4 bases and J by 0 bases, with 17 bases between. The length of the CDR3 is 16 residues.

This chain joins TRBV3-1 (or the pseudogene TRBV3-2) and TRBJ1-2; D gene ambiguous. The V gene lost 1 base and the J gene lost 4 bases, with 7 bases spanning the gap. CDR3 length: 13 residues. The germline V gene has CDR1 LGHDT and CDR2 YNNKEL (reference sequence). The CDR3 DNA reads TGTGCCAGCAGCCAAGGCACAATCTATGGCTACACCTTC. This translates into CASSQGTIYGYTF.

Only one count was recorded for this clone. CDR3 sequence (DNA): TGTGCCAGCAGCAATGGGGCGGGACAGTTAAATCAGCCCCAGCATTTT. It is translated as CASSNGAGQLNQPQHF. V gene TRBV27 combines with J gene TRBJ1-5; 7 bases match TRBD1. This CDR3 has 16 amino acids. V shed 6 bases and J 4 bases; nucleotides not matched to a gene: 12. Germline V gene data show CDR1 as MNHEY and CDR2 as SMNVEV (reference sequence).

This sequence joins TRBV4-1 and TRBJ1-4, with TRBD1 as a possible D gene (5 bases). CDR3 length: 16 amino acids. Germline values: CDR1 MGHRA, CDR2 YSYEKL. The V and J ends lost 4 bases and 8 bases respectively, with 20 bases between them. Here the CDR3 DNA reads TGCGCCAGCAGCCCCGCACCCCGGGGCCGACGGGAAAAACTGTTTTTT. Protein product: CASSPAPRGRREKLFF.

The rearrangement joins TRBV6-5 to TRBJ1-4, with D unresolved. Per the germline V gene, CDR1 is MNHEY and CDR2 is SVGAGI. Trimming removed 5 bases from V and 7 bases from J, with 14 bases in between. The CDR3 loop spans 14 amino acids. CDR3 protein: CASSRALGIEKLFF. The CDR3 DNA reads TGTGCCAGCAGTAGGGCCCTGGGAATTGAAAAACTGTTTTTT.

Here the CDR3 DNA reads TGTGCCAGCAGTGACCATCCCGTAAGGTCTGGGGCCAACGTCCTGACTTTC. It is translated as CASSDHPVRSGANVLTF. The genes are TRBV6-4 and TRBJ2-6, with D unclear. The V end was cut by 2 bases, the J end by 1 base, with 12 bases between. The CDR3 is 17 residues long. Per germline, CDR1 MRHNA and CDR2 SNTAGT.

In its sample, this clone was seen a few times. J is TRBJ1-3 and V is TRBV7-9; no clear D gene. V lost 6 bases and J lost 1, with 7 bases in between. This CDR3 region has 13 residues. Looked up from germline, CDR1 is SEHNR and CDR2 is FQNEAQ (reference sequence). CDR3 sequence (DNA): TGTGCCAGCAGACGGGAGTCTGGAAACACCATATATTTT. Its translation: CASRRESGNTIYF.

This chain uses TRBV3-1 (or the pseudogene TRBV3-2) with TRBJ2-7; 9 nucleotides agree with TRBD1. The CDR3 is made up of 15 amino acids. Trimming took 4 bases from V and 3 from J; bases not matched to a gene: 7. The V gene's germline CDR1 is LGHDT and CDR2 YNNKEL (reference sequence). In nucleotides, the CDR3 is TGTGCCAGCAGCCTGGGACAGGGAGCAGTCTACGAGCAGTACTTC. This translates into CASSLGQGAVYEQYF.

This clone appeared once. The chain is built from TRBV7-3 and TRBJ2-3, with 7 bases aligning to TRBD2. The junction had 8 bases not matched to a gene; V was cut back by 0 bases and J by 5 bases. The CDR3 extends over 16 amino acids. Per germline, CDR1 SGHTA and CDR2 FQGTGA. CDR3 protein: CASSLTAAGAGDTQYF. CDR3 bases: TGTGCCAGCAGCTTAACAGCGGCGGGAGCGGGAGATACGCAGTATTTT. Full variable domain (outside the CDR3, taken from reference TRBV7-3 and TRBJ2-3): GAGVSQTPSNKVTEKGKYVELRCDPISGHTALYWYRQSLGQGPEFLIYFQGTGAADDSGLPNDRFFAVRPEGSVSTLKIQRTERGDSAVYLCASSLTAAGAGDTQYFGPGTRLTVL.

The chain combines TRBV2 with TRBJ2-2; D is possibly TRBD2 (5 bases). Trimming left V 10 bases short and J 9 bases short, with 6 bases between. Per germline, CDR1 SNHLY and CDR2 FYNNEI. The CDR3 has 9 residues. CDR3 nucleotides: TGTGCCACGGGGAGGGAGCTGTTTTTT. Protein: CATGRELFF.